This TCR beta chain was identified in a study of shared clonotypes between healthy human individuals. The study's findings and limits: Clonotype sharing across donors was expected to vary with sequencing depth.

As regards this clone: Its antigen is not identified.

Original processing notes: Quality scores were absent from the junction-only immunoSEQ sequences, so filtering differed. Profiling relied on immunoSEQ multiplex PCR, and the TCRdb table lists in-frame clones only, not all of them. For V, J and clone size, that table is used; D and trimming come from the DNA. Here the sample spans fewer than 650,000 clones, over 65% being singletons. Germline trimming cut 5 bases from V and 5 bases from J; bases unmatched to any gene: 8. Germline CDR1 reads SGHAT; CDR2 reads FQNNGV. This CDR3 contains 15 residues. The TCR originated in a woman aged 40 to 50 in good health. Some clones in this sample may be carry-over from other donors' samples. The rearrangement uses TRBV11-2 and TRBJ1-4, with 7 positions matching TRBD1. The sequencing sample was made of PBMCs. The CDR3 loop is CASSPAGTANEKLFF. The CDR3 DNA follows: TGTGCCAGCAGCCCTGCCGGGACAGCAAATGAAAAACTGTTTTTT.